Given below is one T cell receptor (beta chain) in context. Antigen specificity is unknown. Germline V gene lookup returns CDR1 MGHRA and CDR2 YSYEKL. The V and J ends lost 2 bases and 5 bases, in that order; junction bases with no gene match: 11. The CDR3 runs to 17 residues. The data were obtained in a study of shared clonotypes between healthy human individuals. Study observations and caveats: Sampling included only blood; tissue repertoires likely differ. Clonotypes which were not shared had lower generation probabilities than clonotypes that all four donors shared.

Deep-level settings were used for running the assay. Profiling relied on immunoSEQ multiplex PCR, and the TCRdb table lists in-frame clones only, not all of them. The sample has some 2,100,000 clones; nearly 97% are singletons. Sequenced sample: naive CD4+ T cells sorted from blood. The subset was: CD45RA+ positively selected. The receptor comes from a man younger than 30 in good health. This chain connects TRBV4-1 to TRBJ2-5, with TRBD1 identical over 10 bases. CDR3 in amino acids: CASSQPRTGTGDETQYF. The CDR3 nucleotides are TGCGCCAGCAGCCAACCAAGAACCGGGACAGGGGACGAGACCCAGTACTTC.